One and the same sample provided the 10 T cell receptor beta chains below, sequenced in a study of blood T cell repertoires in COVID-19. The table came from immunoSEQ multiplex PCR; TCRdb's copy has only in-frame clones and leaves some out. The table lists 70,000 to 95,000 clones, 80% to 90% of them singletons. Material: peripheral blood. Receptors originate from a man aged 45 to 65 with COVID-19, enrolled during active disease.

This clone has just one count. The V call is TRBV7-2, the J call TRBJ2-7, with a weak D call TRBD2 (5 bases). Germline assignment: CDR1 SGHTA and CDR2 FQGNSA. This CDR3 is 14 amino acids long. Trimming left V 3 bases short and J 2 bases short, with 11 bases between. The CDR3 region is CASSLGSGPYEQYF. Written as DNA, the CDR3 is TGTGCCAGCAGCTTGGGGAGCGGTCCCTACGAGCAGTACTTC.

The gene calls are TRBV29-1 and TRBJ2-5; D remains ambiguous. CDR3 length: 10 amino acids. From germline, CDR1 is SQVTM and CDR2 ANQGSEA. Trimming stripped 6 bases from V and 9 bases from J, with 11 bases between. The CDR3 DNA reads TGCAGCGTCTACTCGACTGCCCAGTACTTC. Amino acid sequence: CSVYSTAQYF.

This chain joins TRBV11-2 and TRBJ1-5; tentatively, D is TRBD1 (5 bases). Per germline, CDR1 SGHAT and CDR2 FQNNGV. This CDR3 has 14 amino acids. The V end lost 0 bases, the J end lost 7 bases, and 10 bases lay between the germline ends. CDR3: CASSLDRVGQPQHF. The CDR3 nucleotides are TGTGCCAGCAGCTTAGACAGGGTAGGACAGCCCCAGCATTTT.

The rearrangement joins TRBV7-2 to TRBJ1-2; 9 nucleotides line up with TRBD1. The CDR3 loop spans 15 amino acids. The germline gives CDR1 SGHTA, CDR2 FQGNSA. The V and J ends lost 5 bases and 3 bases, in that order; junction bases with no gene match: 7. CDR3 nucleotides: TGTGCCAGCAGCCTAAGACAGGGGGTTGACTATGGCTACACCTTC. Protein: CASSLRQGVDYGYTF. The full variable domain, rest sourced from reference TRBV7-2 and TRBJ1-2, is GAGVSQSPSNKVTEKGKDVELRCDPISGHTALYWYRQSLGQGLEFLIYFQGNSAPDKSGLPSDRFSAERTGGSVSTLTIQRTQQEDSAVYLCASSLRQGVDYGYTFGSGTRLTVV.

The chain has TRBV5-4 and TRBJ2-7, with TRBD1 matching over 11 bases. The CDR3 is 15 residues long. After removal of 2 bases from V and 4 bases from J, the junction contained 5 bases not matched to a gene. Per the germline V gene, CDR1 is SGHNT and CDR2 is YYREEE (reference sequence). In DNA form, the CDR3 reads TGTGCCAGCAGCTTACCGGGACAGGGGGGTTACGAGCAGTACTTC. Protein product: CASSLPGQGGYEQYF.

The V gene is TRBV27, the J gene TRBJ1-6, with a weak D call TRBD1 (6 bases). Germline CDR1 reads MNHEY; CDR2 reads SMNVEV (reference sequence). The V end was cut by 0 bases, the J end by 4 bases, with 13 bases between. This CDR3 is built from 17 residues. Here the CDR3 reads CASSLSSRGNYNSPLHF. The CDR3 DNA follows: TGTGCCAGCAGTTTATCGAGCAGGGGAAATTATAATTCACCCCTCCACTTT.

This clone was detected once. V gene TRBV5-4 combines with J gene TRBJ1-2; 7 bases map to TRBD1. The V gene end was trimmed by 4 bases and the J gene end by 1 base; junction bases not matched to a gene: 7. The CDR3 consists of 15 residues. Germline lookup yields CDR1 SGHNT and CDR2 YYREEE (reference sequence). The CDR3 bases are TGTGCCAGCAGCGTGACAGGGACCCTTAACTATGGCTACACCTTC. Its protein is CASSVTGTLNYGYTF.

This clone came up once. The DNA of the CDR3 is TGTGCCAGCAGTGGGAGGGCCAAATCCCTCACAGATACGCAGTATTTT. This codes for CASSGRAKSLTDTQYF. The chain links TRBV28 to TRBJ2-3; the match to TRBD2 covers 7 bases. There are 16 residues in the CDR3. Looked up from germline, CDR1 is MDHEN and CDR2 is SYDVKM. V shed 5 bases and J 2 bases; nucleotides not matched to a gene: 10.

The chain links TRBV4-2 to TRBJ2-1; the match to TRBD2 covers 11 bases. The germline V gene has CDR1 LGHNA and CDR2 YNFKEQ. The CDR3 is 16 residues long. The trim removed 4 bases at V and 8 bases at J, leaving 10 bases unmatched. The CDR3 DNA reads TGTGCCAGCAGCCCCCAAGATAGCGGGGGGGCCGATGAGCAGTTCTTC. Translation: CASSPQDSGGADEQFF.

The chain carries TRBV6-5 and TRBJ1-4; possibly TRBD1 for D (5 bases). Germline V gene sequence: CDR1 MNHEY, CDR2 SVGAGI. Trimming left V 4 bases short and J 5 bases short, with 14 bases between. The length of the CDR3 is 15 residues. Here the CDR3 reads CASSWDPAGNEKLFF. In DNA, the CDR3 is TGTGCCAGCAGTTGGGACCCAGCGGGGAATGAAAAACTGTTTTTT.